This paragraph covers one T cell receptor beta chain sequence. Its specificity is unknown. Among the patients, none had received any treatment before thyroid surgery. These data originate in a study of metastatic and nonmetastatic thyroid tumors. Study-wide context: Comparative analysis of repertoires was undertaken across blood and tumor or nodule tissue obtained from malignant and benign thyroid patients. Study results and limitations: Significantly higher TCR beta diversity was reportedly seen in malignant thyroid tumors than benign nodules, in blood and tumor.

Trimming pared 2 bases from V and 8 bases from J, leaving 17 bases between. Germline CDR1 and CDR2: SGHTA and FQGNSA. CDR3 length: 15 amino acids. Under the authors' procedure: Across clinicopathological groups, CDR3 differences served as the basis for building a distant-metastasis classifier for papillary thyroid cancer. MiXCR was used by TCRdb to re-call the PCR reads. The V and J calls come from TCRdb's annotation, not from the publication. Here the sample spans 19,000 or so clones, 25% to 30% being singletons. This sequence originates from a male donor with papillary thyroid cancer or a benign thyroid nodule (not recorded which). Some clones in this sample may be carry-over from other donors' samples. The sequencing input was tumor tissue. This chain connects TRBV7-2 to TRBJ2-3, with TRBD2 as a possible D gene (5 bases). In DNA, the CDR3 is TGTGCCAGCAGCTTACGGTTAGCGCAGGCCAGTACGCAGTATTTT. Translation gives CASSLRLAQASTQYF.